This TCR beta chain is drawn from a study of regulatory T cells in long-lasting Graves disease. Combining iRepertoire HTBI primers with Arm-PCR of CDR3 regions, the authors built TCR beta libraries. TCRdb processed the multiplex PCR reads anew with MiXCR; each CDR3 protein has one entry. This table has roughly 380,000 distinct CDR3 sequences, 16% appearing once. Time point given: newly diagnosed GD, antithyroid drugs for less than 3 months. Following extraction of RNA from PBMCs, that RNA was used to make the TCR library. This CDR3 region has 14 residues. After removal of 5 bases from V and 4 bases from J, the junction contained 6 bases not matched to a gene. Germline-derived CDR1 and CDR2 are SGHRS and YFSETQ. At least ten counts were recorded for this clonotype. These same data were also listed under a study on T cells in Graves' hyperthyroidism and ophthalmopathy. That paper notes: The TCR CDR3 first-round RT-PCR relied on the HTBI primer set.

This sequence originates from a man aged 40-50 years with Graves disease. The input for sequencing was peripheral blood mononuclear cells (PBMCs), taken at new diagnosis, from a patient treated with antithyroid drugs. The chain uses TRBV5-1 and TRBJ2-1; 7 positions match TRBD1. Written as DNA, the CDR3 is TGCGCCAGCAGTTTTGGGACAGCTTACAATGAGCAGTTCTTC. As protein: CASSFGTAYNEQFF.